The table lists the clone carrying this TCR beta chain with many counts. The sample is drawn from a study of response to subunit inactivated influenza vaccine. TCRdb itself ran the RT-PCR reads through MiXCR, one entry per CDR3 protein. The repertoire consists of just under 550,000 distinct CDR3 sequences, with around 25% occurring once and the leading ten covering 2.5% to 3.5%. CDR1 and CDR2 (germline): ENHRY, SYGVKD. The CDR3 contains 15 residues. The V segment lost 6 bases and the J segment 5 bases; nucleotides outside the gene matches: 12. These same data were also listed under a study on T cells expressing NK-cell markers. That study adds: UMI-tagged 5'RACE template switching yielded the TCR beta cDNA.

The sequence was obtained from a man aged 45 to 65 who received an inactivated influenza vaccine. Source: CD4+ T cells sorted from PBMCs, taken less than 13 days after vaccination. The V call is TRBV10-3, the J call TRBJ2-5; 7 bases are shared with TRBD2. The CDR3 DNA reads as TGTGCCATCAGCGAAGAACGGGGGGTGGGGGAGACCCAGTACTTC. Protein sequence: CAISEERGVGETQYF.